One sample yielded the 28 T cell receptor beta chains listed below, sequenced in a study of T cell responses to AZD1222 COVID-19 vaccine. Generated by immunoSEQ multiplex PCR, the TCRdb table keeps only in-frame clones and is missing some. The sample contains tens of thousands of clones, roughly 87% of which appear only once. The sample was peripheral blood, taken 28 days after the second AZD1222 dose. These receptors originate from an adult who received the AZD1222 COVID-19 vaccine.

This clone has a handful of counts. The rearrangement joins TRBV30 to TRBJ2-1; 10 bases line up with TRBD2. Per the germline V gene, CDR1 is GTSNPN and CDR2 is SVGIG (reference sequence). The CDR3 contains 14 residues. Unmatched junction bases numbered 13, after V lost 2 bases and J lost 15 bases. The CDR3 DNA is TGTGCCTGGAGTAGCTCCCTAGCGGGGGATTCCTCGTTCTTC. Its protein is CAWSSSLAGDSSFF.

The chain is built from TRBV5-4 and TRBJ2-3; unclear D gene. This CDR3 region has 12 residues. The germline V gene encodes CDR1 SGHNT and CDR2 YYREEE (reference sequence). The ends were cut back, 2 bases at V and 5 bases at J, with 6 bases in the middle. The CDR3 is CASSFGKDTQYF. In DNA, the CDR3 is TGTGCCAGCAGCTTTGGGAAAGATACGCAGTATTTT.

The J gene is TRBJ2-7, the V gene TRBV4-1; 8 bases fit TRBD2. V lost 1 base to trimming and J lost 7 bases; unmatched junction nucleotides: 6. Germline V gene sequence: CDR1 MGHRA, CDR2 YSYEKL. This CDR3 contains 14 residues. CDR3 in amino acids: CASSQGGVAGEQYF. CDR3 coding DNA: TGCGCCAGCAGCCAAGGCGGGGTAGCGGGGGAGCAGTACTTC.

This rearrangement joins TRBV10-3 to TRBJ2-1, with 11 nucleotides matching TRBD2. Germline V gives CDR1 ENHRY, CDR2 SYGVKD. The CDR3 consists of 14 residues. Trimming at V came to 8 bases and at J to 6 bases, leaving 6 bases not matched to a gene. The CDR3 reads CAIDHSGRGNEQFF. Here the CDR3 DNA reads TGTGCCATCGACCATAGCGGGAGGGGCAATGAGCAGTTCTTC.

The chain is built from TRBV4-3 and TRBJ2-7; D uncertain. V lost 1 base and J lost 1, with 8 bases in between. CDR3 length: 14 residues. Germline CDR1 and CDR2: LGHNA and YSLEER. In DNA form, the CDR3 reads TGCGCCAGCAGCCAAGGTGTCGGTTCCTACGAGCAGTACTTC. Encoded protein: CASSQGVGSYEQYF.

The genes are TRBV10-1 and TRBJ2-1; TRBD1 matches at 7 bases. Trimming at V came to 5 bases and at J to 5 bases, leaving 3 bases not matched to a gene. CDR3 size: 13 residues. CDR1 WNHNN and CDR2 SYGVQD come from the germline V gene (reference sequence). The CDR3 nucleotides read TGCGCCAGCAGTTCGACAGGGAACAATGAGCAGTTCTTC. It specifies CASSSTGNNEQFF.

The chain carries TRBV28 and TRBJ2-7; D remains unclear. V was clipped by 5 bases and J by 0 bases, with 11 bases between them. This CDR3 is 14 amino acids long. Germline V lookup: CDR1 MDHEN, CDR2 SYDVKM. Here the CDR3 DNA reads TGTGCCAGCAGTCCAGACGGAAGCTCCTACGAGCAGTACTTC. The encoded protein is CASSPDGSSYEQYF.

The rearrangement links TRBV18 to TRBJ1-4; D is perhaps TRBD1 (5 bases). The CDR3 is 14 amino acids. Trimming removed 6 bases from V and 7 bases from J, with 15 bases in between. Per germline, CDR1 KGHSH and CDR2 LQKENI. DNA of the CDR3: TGTGCCAGCTCCCCAGGGATGGGGTCTGAAAAACTGTTTTTT. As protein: CASSPGMGSEKLFF.

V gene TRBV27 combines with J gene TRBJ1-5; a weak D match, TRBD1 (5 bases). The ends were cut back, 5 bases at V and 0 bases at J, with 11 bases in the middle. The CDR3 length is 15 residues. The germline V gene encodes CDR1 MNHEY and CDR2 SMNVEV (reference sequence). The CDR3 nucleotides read TGTGCCAGCAGTGTTTCAGGGATTAGCAATCAGCCCCAGCATTTT. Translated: CASSVSGISNQPQHF.

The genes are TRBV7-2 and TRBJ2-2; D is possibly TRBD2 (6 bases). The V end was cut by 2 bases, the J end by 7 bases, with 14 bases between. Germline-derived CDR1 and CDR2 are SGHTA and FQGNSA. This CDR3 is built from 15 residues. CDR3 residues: CASSLTGERGGELFF. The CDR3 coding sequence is TGTGCCAGCAGCTTAACGGGGGAAAGGGGCGGGGAGCTGTTTTTT. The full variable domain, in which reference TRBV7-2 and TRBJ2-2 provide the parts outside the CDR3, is GAGVSQSPSNKVTEKGKDVELRCDPISGHTALYWYRQSLGQGLEFLIYFQGNSAPDKSGLPSDRFSAERTGGSVSTLTIQRTQQEDSAVYLCASSLTGERGGELFFGEGSRLTVL.

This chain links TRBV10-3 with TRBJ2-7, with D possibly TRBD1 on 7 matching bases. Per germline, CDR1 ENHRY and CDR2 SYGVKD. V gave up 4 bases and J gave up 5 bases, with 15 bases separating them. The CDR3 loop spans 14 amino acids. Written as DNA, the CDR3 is TGTGCCATCAGTGGACAGGGAGGTTCCCACGAGCAGTACTTC. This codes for CAISGQGGSHEQYF.

CDR3 in DNA: TGTGCCAGCAGCTTACTTCTCGCGACAGGGAGGGCTCAGCCCCAGCATTTT. Protein product: CASSLLLATGRAQPQHF. This chain connects TRBV7-2 to TRBJ1-5, with 7 bases aligning to TRBD1. CDR1 and CDR2 from the germline V gene are SGHTA and FQGNSA. V was pared by 2 bases and J by 6 bases, with 13 bases of the junction left unmatched. The CDR3 consists of 17 residues.

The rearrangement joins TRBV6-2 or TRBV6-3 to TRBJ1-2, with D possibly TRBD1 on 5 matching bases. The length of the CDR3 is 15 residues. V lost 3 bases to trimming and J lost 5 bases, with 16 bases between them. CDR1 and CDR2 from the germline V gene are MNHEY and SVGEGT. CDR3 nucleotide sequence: TGTGCCAGCAGTTATCTTATCGGACACCCTTATGGCTACACCTTC. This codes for CASSYLIGHPYGYTF.

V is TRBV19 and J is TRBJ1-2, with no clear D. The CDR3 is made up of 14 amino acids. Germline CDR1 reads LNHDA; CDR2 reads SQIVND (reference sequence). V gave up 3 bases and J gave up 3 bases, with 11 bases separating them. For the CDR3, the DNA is TGTGCCAGTAGTATTTCCGTTCGGGACTATGGCTACACCTTC. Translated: CASSISVRDYGYTF.

CDR3 loop: CASSLGPGNTIYF. CDR3 DNA: TGCGCCAGCAGCTTGGGTCCTGGAAACACCATATATTTT. The J gene is TRBJ1-3, the V gene TRBV5-1; D gene ambiguous. This CDR3 has 13 amino acids. In germline, CDR1 is SGHRS, CDR2 YFSETQ. The V and J ends lost 0 bases and 2 bases respectively, with 3 bases between them.

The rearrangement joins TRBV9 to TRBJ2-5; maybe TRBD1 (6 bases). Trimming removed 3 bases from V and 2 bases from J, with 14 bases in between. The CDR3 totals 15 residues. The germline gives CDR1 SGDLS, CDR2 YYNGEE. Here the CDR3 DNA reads TGTGCCAGCAGCGCCTCACAGGGACAACAAGAGACCCAGTACTTC. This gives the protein CASSASQGQQETQYF. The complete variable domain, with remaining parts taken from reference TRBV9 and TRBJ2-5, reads DSGVTQTPKHLITATGQRVTLRCSPRSGDLSVYWYQQSLDQGLQFLIQYYNGEERAKGNILERFSAQQFPDLHSELNLSSLELGDSALYFCASSASQGQQETQYFGPGTRLLVL.

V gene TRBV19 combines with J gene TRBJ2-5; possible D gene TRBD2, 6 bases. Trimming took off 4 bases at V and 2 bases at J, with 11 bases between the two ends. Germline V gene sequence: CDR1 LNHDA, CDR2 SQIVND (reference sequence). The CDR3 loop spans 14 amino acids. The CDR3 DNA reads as TGTGCCAGTAGTACGCCGGGACTTCAAGAGACCCAGTACTTC. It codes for CASSTPGLQETQYF.

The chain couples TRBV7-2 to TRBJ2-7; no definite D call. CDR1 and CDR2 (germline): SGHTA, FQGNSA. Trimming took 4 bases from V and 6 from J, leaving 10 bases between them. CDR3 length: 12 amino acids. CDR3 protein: CASSSYKLEQYF. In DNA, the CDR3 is TGTGCCAGCAGCTCTTACAAGCTCGAGCAGTACTTC.

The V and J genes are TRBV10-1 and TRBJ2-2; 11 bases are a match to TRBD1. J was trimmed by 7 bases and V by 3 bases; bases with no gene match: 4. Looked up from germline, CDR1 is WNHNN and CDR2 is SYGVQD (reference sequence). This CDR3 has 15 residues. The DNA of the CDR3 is TGCGCCAGCAGTGAAAGGACAGGGGGCAGCGGGGAGCTGTTTTTT. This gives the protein CASSERTGGSGELFF.

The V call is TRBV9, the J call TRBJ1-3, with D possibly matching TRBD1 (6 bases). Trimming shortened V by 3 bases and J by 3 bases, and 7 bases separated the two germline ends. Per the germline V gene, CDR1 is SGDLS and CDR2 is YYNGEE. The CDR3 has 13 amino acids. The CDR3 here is CASSEGGGNTIYF. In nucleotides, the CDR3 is TGTGCCAGCAGCGAGGGGGGTGGAAACACCATATATTTT.

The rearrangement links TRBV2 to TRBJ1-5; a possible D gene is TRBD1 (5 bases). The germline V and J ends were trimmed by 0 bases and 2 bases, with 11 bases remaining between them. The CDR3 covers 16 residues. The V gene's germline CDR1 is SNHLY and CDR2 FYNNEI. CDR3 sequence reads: CASSEASRVGNQPQHF. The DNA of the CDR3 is TGTGCCAGCAGTGAAGCGTCCAGGGTCGGCAATCAGCCCCAGCATTTT.

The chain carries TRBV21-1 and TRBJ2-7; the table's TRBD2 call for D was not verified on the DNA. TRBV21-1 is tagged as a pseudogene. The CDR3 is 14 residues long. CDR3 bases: TGTGCCAGCAGCAAAGAAGGAGGCTCCTACGAGCAGTACTTC. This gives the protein CASSKEGGSYEQYF.

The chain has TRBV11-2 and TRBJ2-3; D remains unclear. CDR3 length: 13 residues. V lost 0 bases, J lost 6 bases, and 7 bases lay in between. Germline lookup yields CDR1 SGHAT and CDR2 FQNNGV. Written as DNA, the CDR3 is TGTGCCAGCAGCTTAGACAGGTTGGATACGCAGTATTTT. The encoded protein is CASSLDRLDTQYF.

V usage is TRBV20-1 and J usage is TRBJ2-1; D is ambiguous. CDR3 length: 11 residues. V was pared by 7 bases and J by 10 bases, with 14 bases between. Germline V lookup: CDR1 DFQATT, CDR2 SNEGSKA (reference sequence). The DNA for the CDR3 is TGCAGTGGGGTAGTTATAAGAGAGCAGTTCTTC. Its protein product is CSGVVIREQFF.

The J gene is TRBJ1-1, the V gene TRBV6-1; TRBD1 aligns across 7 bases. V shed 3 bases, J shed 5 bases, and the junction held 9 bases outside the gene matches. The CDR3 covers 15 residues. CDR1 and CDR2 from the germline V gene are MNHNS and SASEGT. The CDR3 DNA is TGTGCCAGCAGTGAGTTGACAGGGAGTGGGACTGAAGCTTTCTTT. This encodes CASSELTGSGTEAFF.

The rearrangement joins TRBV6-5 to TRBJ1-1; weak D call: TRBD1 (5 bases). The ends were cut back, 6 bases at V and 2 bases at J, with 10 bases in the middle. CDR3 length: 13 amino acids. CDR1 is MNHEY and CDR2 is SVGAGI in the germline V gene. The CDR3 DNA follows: TGTGCCAGCAGGACAGCTTCCAACACTGAAGCTTTCTTT. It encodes CASRTASNTEAFF.

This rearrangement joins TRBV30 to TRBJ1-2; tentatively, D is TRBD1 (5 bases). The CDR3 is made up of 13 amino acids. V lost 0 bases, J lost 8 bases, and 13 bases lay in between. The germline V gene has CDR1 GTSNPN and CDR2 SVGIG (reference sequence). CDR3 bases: TGTGCCTGGAGTGTTCAGGGCTCGAAGGGCTACACCTTC. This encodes CAWSVQGSKGYTF.

The CDR3 nucleotides read TGTGCCAGCAGCCACCCCCCGGGCCGGGGAGGTGGCTACACCTTC. Its translation is CASSHPPGRGGGYTF. The gene calls are TRBV3-1 (or the pseudogene TRBV3-2) and TRBJ1-2, with D unclear. The germline CDR1 and CDR2 sequences are LGHDT and YNNKEL (reference sequence). The CDR3 runs to 15 residues. Deletions cut 3 bases from V and 7 bases from J, with 18 bases between.